The rows below give T cell receptor beta chains drawn from one sample of a study of T cells in narcolepsy. Libraries were prepared by immunoSEQ multiplex PCR; TCRdb keeps only in-frame clonotypes and omits some of them. In the table there are approximately 30,000 clones, around 86% of which are singletons. Sample: CD45RA- memory CD4+ T cells from PBMCs. These receptors originate from a human donor with narcolepsy. Each CDR3 is given with its conserved first and last residue. A D gene is named only where the DNA matches it firmly. Rows give clone size only sometimes, using once, few, many, or a class for an expanded clone.

D: TRBD1; J: TRBJ1-1; V: TRBV5-1; size: -; CDR3: CASSPGGSGTEAFF; DNA: TGCGCCAGCAGCCCAGGGGGCTCGGGCACTGAAGCTTTCTTT
D: -; J: TRBJ2-6; V: TRBV5-8; size: -; CDR3: CASSLEGGVGANVLTF; DNA: TGTGCCAGCAGCTTGGAGGGGGGAGTTGGGGCCAACGTCCTGACTTTC
D: -; J: TRBJ1-2; V: TRBV19; size: -; CDR3: CASSISRVSYGYTF; DNA: TGTGCCAGTAGTATATCGCGGGTCAGCTATGGCTACACCTTC
D: -; J: TRBJ1-1; V: TRBV7-9; size: -; CDR3: CASSPQGPEAFF; DNA: TGTGCCAGCAGCCCTCAGGGCCCTGAAGCTTTCTTT
D: -; J: TRBJ2-3; V: TRBV9; size: once; CDR3: CASSVGVGSTDTQYF; DNA: TGTGCCAGCAGCGTAGGGGTAGGGAGCACAGATACGCAGTATTTT
D: -; J: TRBJ1-3; V: TRBV6-5; size: -; CDR3: CASSYGSMGNTIYF; DNA: TGTGCCAGCAGTTACGGCAGTATGGGAAACACCATATATTTT
D: -; J: TRBJ2-1; V: TRBV7-9; size: -; CDR3: CASSFRGDEQFF; DNA: TGTGCCAGCAGCTTTAGGGGGGATGAGCAGTTCTTC
D: TRBD2; J: TRBJ2-5; V: TRBV5-1; size: -; CDR3: CASSLNRGGPETQYF; DNA: TGCGCCAGCAGCCTAAACCGGGGGGGCCCAGAGACCCAGTACTTC
D: -; J: TRBJ2-5; V: TRBV11-2; size: -; CDR3: CASSLGAGAQETQYF; DNA: TGTGCCAGCAGCTTAGGTGCAGGAGCGCAAGAGACCCAGTACTTC
D: TRBD1; J: TRBJ1-2; V: TRBV10-3; size: -; CDR3: CAIEQGAGYGYTF; DNA: TGTGCCATCGAGCAGGGGGCCGGCTATGGCTACACCTTC
D: -; J: TRBJ2-2; V: TRBV19; size: -; CDR3: CASSIKGNANTGELFF; DNA: TGTGCCAGTAGTATTAAGGGTAACGCGAACACCGGGGAGCTGTTTTTT
D: -; J: TRBJ2-1; V: TRBV29-1; size: -; CDR3: CSVSRADSPGFDEQFF; DNA: TGCAGCGTTTCACGGGCGGACAGCCCGGGATTCGATGAGCAGTTCTTC
D: -; J: TRBJ2-1; V: TRBV7-8; size: few; CDR3: CASSLGASARGNEQFF; DNA: TGTGCCAGCAGCTTAGGGGCTAGCGCTAGAGGCAATGAGCAGTTCTTC
D: TRBD2; J: TRBJ2-1; V: TRBV6-1; size: -; CDR3: CAAWGSSGVRNEQFF; DNA: TGTGCCGCATGGGGATCTAGCGGGGTTAGAAATGAGCAGTTCTTC
D: TRBD2; J: TRBJ2-3; V: TRBV6-1; size: -; CDR3: CASRLAGVKDTQYF; DNA: TGTGCCAGCCGACTAGCGGGGGTTAAAGATACGCAGTATTTT
D: TRBD1; J: TRBJ2-7; V: TRBV6-5; size: -; CDR3: CASSYSQGASPLGQYF; DNA: TGTGCCAGCAGTTACTCCCAGGGGGCTTCCCCTCTCGGGCAGTACTTC
D: -; J: TRBJ2-2; V: TRBV15; size: -; CDR3: CATVSGVNTGELFF; DNA: TGTGCCACCGTCTCTGGGGTTAACACCGGGGAGCTGTTTTTT
D: -; J: TRBJ1-1; V: TRBV18; size: few; CDR3: CASSGTQVMNTEAFF; DNA: TGTGCCAGCTCAGGTACACAGGTGATGAACACTGAAGCTTTCTTT
D: -; J: TRBJ2-1; V: TRBV7-9; size: -; CDR3: CASSLGLPSYNEQFF; DNA: TGTGCCAGCAGCTTAGGTTTGCCTTCCTACAATGAGCAGTTCTTC
D: -; J: TRBJ1-1; V: TRBV10-3; size: -; CDR3: CAISESSRGNTEAFF; DNA: TGTGCCATCAGTGAGTCCAGTCGGGGTAACACTGAAGCTTTCTTT
D: -; J: TRBJ2-1; V: TRBV11-2; size: -; CDR3: CASSLDLAEQFF; DNA: TGTGCCAGCAGCTTAGACCTAGCCGAGCAGTTCTTC
D: -; J: TRBJ1-4; V: TRBV5-1; size: -; CDR3: CASSLTGTPGEKLFF; DNA: TGCGCCAGCAGCTTGACCGGGACCCCGGGGGAAAAACTGTTTTTT
D: -; J: TRBJ1-5; V: TRBV28; size: -; CDR3: CASSQRHPRGQPQHF; DNA: TGTGCCAGCAGTCAAAGACATCCGCGGGGTCAGCCCCAGCATTTT
D: TRBD2; J: TRBJ2-1; V: TRBV2; size: once; CDR3: CASSEQRGSTPYNEQFF; DNA: TGTGCCAGCAGTGAACAGCGGGGTAGCACACCCTACAATGAGCAGTTCTTC
D: -; J: TRBJ1-4; V: TRBV29-1; size: -; CDR3: CSVADRGGEKLFF; DNA: TGCAGCGTTGCCGACAGAGGAGGGGAAAAACTGTTTTTT
D: -; J: TRBJ2-1; V: TRBV11-2; size: -; CDR3: CASSLGPLGNEQFF; DNA: TGTGCCAGCAGCCTCGGACCCTTAGGCAATGAGCAGTTCTTC
D: -; J: TRBJ1-4; V: TRBV5-1; size: -; CDR3: CASNPGPRKLFF; DNA: TGCGCCAGCAACCCCGGCCCGAGGAAACTGTTTTTT
D: -; J: TRBJ1-5; V: TRBV2; size: -; CDR3: CASSGQYSNQPQHF; DNA: TGTGCCAGCAGCGGACAGTATAGCAATCAGCCCCAGCATTTT
D: TRBD2; J: TRBJ2-5; V: TRBV10-3; size: -; CDR3: CAISDLAGEETQYF; DNA: TGTGCCATCAGTGATTTAGCGGGGGAAGAGACCCAGTACTTC
D: -; J: TRBJ1-4; V: TRBV4-1; size: -; CDR3: CASSLRGGYTNEKLFF; DNA: TGCGCCAGCAGCCTCCGAGGGGGGTACACTAATGAAAAACTGTTTTTT
D: -; J: TRBJ2-2; V: TRBV6-5; size: -; CDR3: CASSRTAPGTGELFF; DNA: TGTGCCAGCAGTAGGACTGCGCCTGGCACCGGGGAGCTGTTTTTT
D: -; J: TRBJ2-7; V: TRBV10-2; size: -; CDR3: CATYGQTYEQYF; DNA: TGCGCCACCTACGGTCAGACCTACGAGCAGTACTTC
D: TRBD1; J: TRBJ1-1; V: TRBV6-4; size: -; CDR3: CASSNRGITEAFF; DNA: TGTGCCAGCTCTAACAGGGGGATCACTGAAGCTTTCTTT
D: -; J: TRBJ2-5; V: TRBV2; size: -; CDR3: CATSGGTRQETQYF; DNA: TGTGCCACCTCGGGTGGGACAAGACAAGAGACCCAGTACTTC
D: TRBD1; J: TRBJ2-5; V: TRBV7-7; size: -; CDR3: CASSYGQAETQYF; DNA: TGTGCCAGCAGCTATGGACAGGCCGAGACCCAGTACTTC
D: TRBD1; J: TRBJ1-1; V: TRBV5-1; size: once; CDR3: CASSWDRAEAFF; DNA: TGCGCCAGCAGCTGGGACAGGGCTGAAGCTTTCTTT
D: -; J: TRBJ1-5; V: TRBV7-9; size: -; CDR3: CASSLGGRERSNQPQHF; DNA: TGTGCCAGCAGCTTAGGGGGCCGAGAAAGGAGCAATCAGCCCCAGCATTTT
D: -; J: TRBJ2-1; V: TRBV7-2; size: -; CDR3: CASSLERVPSGQKFF; DNA: TGTGCCAGCAGCTTAGAAAGGGTCCCCTCGGGACAAAAGTTCTTC
D: TRBD1; J: TRBJ1-1; V: TRBV5-1; size: -; CDR3: CASSLRQGDVGTEAFF; DNA: TGCGCCAGCAGCCTACGACAGGGGGATGTGGGCACTGAAGCTTTCTTT
D: -; J: TRBJ1-5; V: TRBV7-2; size: -; CDR3: CASTDGAYSNQPQHF; DNA: TGTGCCAGCACCGACGGAGCATATAGCAATCAGCCCCAGCATTTT
D: TRBD2; J: TRBJ2-3; V: TRBV5-1; size: -; CDR3: CASSSPSGGAVDTQYF; DNA: TGCGCCAGCAGCAGTCCCAGCGGGGGGGCTGTAGATACGCAGTATTTT
D: TRBD2; J: TRBJ2-3; V: TRBV5-1; size: -; CDR3: CASSRATSNADTQYF; DNA: TGCGCCAGCAGCCGCGCGACTAGCAATGCAGATACGCAGTATTTT
D: -; J: TRBJ2-3; V: TRBV27; size: -; CDR3: CASSSIQGAISTDTQYF; DNA: TGTGCCAGCAGCTCCATACAGGGAGCGATTTCCACAGATACGCAGTATTTT
D: -; J: TRBJ2-7; V: TRBV6-5; size: -; CDR3: CASTRFSYEQYF; DNA: TGTGCCAGCACCAGGTTCTCCTACGAGCAGTACTTC
D: -; J: TRBJ1-1; V: TRBV6-5; size: -; CDR3: CASSYSAGGRPTEAFF; DNA: TGTGCCAGCAGTTACTCCGCGGGAGGTCGGCCCACTGAAGCTTTCTTT
D: -; J: TRBJ2-7; V: TRBV10-1; size: once; CDR3: CASSESGFGEQYF; DNA: TGCGCCAGCAGTGAGTCGGGCTTCGGTGAGCAGTACTTC
D: -; J: TRBJ1-1; V: TRBV29-1; size: -; CDR3: CSVVQGLGTEAFF; DNA: TGCAGCGTTGTACAAGGACTCGGCACTGAAGCTTTCTTT
D: -; J: TRBJ1-2; V: TRBV12-2; size: -; CDR3: CASRLAALRGSNYGYTF; DNA: TGTGCAAGTCGCTTAGCTGCTCTAAGGGGCAGTAACTATGGCTACACCTTC
D: -; J: TRBJ2-3; V: TRBV18; size: -; CDR3: CASSPRGVGPSTDTQYF; DNA: TGTGCCAGCTCACCAAGGGGTGTGGGCCCTAGCACAGATACGCAGTATTTT
D: -; J: TRBJ2-1; V: TRBV6-1; size: -; CDR3: CASSPGGLKFF; DNA: TGTGCCAGCAGCCCCGGGGGACTGAAGTTCTTC
D: -; J: TRBJ2-1; V: TRBV18; size: once; CDR3: CASSPPGTYNEQFF; DNA: TGTGCCAGCTCACCACCTGGTACCTACAATGAGCAGTTCTTC
D: -; J: TRBJ2-7; V: TRBV5-4; size: -; CDR3: CASSPEVGEQYF; DNA: TGTGCCAGCAGCCCGGAGGTGGGCGAGCAGTACTTC
D: -; J: TRBJ2-2; V: TRBV9; size: -; CDR3: CASSVAEGATGELFF; DNA: TGTGCCAGCAGCGTAGCGGAGGGGGCAACCGGGGAGCTGTTTTTT
D: -; J: TRBJ1-2; V: TRBV2; size: -; CDR3: CASSWATSGSGYTF; DNA: TGTGCCAGCAGTTGGGCCACGAGCGGGTCTGGCTACACCTTC
D: -; J: TRBJ1-2; V: TRBV28; size: -; CDR3: CASSLRSYGYTF; DNA: TGTGCCAGCAGTTTGAGGAGCTATGGCTACACCTTC